The rows below give T cell receptor beta chains drawn from one sample of a study of blood T cell repertoires in COVID-19. Method: immunoSEQ multiplex PCR; TCRdb's copy keeps in-frame clones and lacks some. The table includes roughly 140,000 clones, roughly nine tenths detected once. The sample was peripheral blood. These receptors came from a woman aged 70-85 years with acute or convalescent COVID-19. CDR3s include the opening cysteine and the closing phenylalanine or tryptophan. The order of the fields is J gene, V gene, D gene, CDR3 protein. D genes are given only for firm matches.

J gene: TRBJ2-3; V gene: TRBV1; D gene: NA; CDR3 protein: CTSSRGELPTVTDTQYF
J gene: TRBJ1-1; V gene: TRBV6-1; D gene: TRBD1; CDR3 protein: CASSALPPTGAMNTEAFF
J gene: TRBJ2-6; V gene: TRBV5-1; D gene: TRBD1; CDR3 protein: CASSRTGPLSGANVLTF
J gene: TRBJ1-2; V gene: TRBV12-3/TRBV12-4; D gene: TRBD1; CDR3 protein: CASSWGQGGYTF
J gene: TRBJ1-1; V gene: TRBV27; D gene: NA; CDR3 protein: CASSPQQGSTEAFF
J gene: TRBJ1-2; V gene: TRBV7-2; D gene: TRBD1; CDR3 protein: CASSSFGQVNYGYTF
J gene: TRBJ2-1; V gene: TRBV5-6; D gene: TRBD1; CDR3 protein: CASRVTGGSYNEQFF
J gene: TRBJ2-5; V gene: TRBV6-5; D gene: NA; CDR3 protein: CASSWITRGETQYF
J gene: TRBJ1-1; V gene: TRBV7-9; D gene: NA; CDR3 protein: CASSLSGRTNTEAFF
J gene: TRBJ2-1; V gene: TRBV19; D gene: NA; CDR3 protein: CASSTQNSPHNEQFF
J gene: TRBJ1-3; V gene: TRBV6-5; D gene: TRBD1; CDR3 protein: CATETGGNTIYF
J gene: TRBJ2-1; V gene: TRBV5-5; D gene: TRBD1; CDR3 protein: CASSSQGGNEQFF
J gene: TRBJ2-3; V gene: TRBV6-6; D gene: TRBD2; CDR3 protein: CASSFSGTTTDTQYF
J gene: TRBJ2-1; V gene: TRBV5-6; D gene: NA; CDR3 protein: CASSLEARRLYNEQFF
J gene: TRBJ1-6; V gene: TRBV18; D gene: TRBD1; CDR3 protein: CASSRDSRDSPLHF
J gene: TRBJ1-5; V gene: TRBV7-2; D gene: NA; CDR3 protein: CASSLEQGMKPQHF
J gene: TRBJ2-6; V gene: TRBV2; D gene: TRBD1; CDR3 protein: CASRLRTGAGANVLTF
J gene: TRBJ2-1; V gene: TRBV7-6; D gene: NA; CDR3 protein: CASSLFASGSYNEQFF
J gene: TRBJ2-5; V gene: TRBV5-1; D gene: TRBD1; CDR3 protein: CASSSSGGQETQYF
J gene: TRBJ2-4; V gene: TRBV2; D gene: TRBD1; CDR3 protein: CASVGTGRNIQYF
J gene: TRBJ2-7; V gene: TRBV30; D gene: TRBD1; CDR3 protein: CAWSRSRTGGQEQYF
J gene: TRBJ1-1; V gene: TRBV7-2; D gene: NA; CDR3 protein: CASSLGQHRTEAFF
J gene: TRBJ1-1; V gene: TRBV7-2; D gene: NA; CDR3 protein: CASSLGSGQMNTEAFF
J gene: TRBJ1-2; V gene: TRBV19; D gene: NA; CDR3 protein: CASRVRGYYGYTF
J gene: TRBJ2-1; V gene: TRBV5-4; D gene: NA; CDR3 protein: CASSLGYFQGSHEQFF
J gene: TRBJ2-3; V gene: TRBV19; D gene: NA; CDR3 protein: CASSDSRGPLTDTQYF
J gene: TRBJ1-2; V gene: TRBV28; D gene: NA; CDR3 protein: CASSLGGVPTGNYGYTF
J gene: TRBJ1-1; V gene: TRBV12-3/TRBV12-4; D gene: TRBD1; CDR3 protein: CASRATGGTEAFF
J gene: TRBJ1-3; V gene: TRBV9; D gene: TRBD1; CDR3 protein: CASSARTGYNTIYF
J gene: TRBJ1-5; V gene: TRBV27; D gene: NA; CDR3 protein: CASSLRATGRASNQPQHF
J gene: TRBJ2-6; V gene: TRBV3-1/TRBV3-2; D gene: NA; CDR3 protein: CASSPRFDRIGANVLTF
J gene: TRBJ1-6; V gene: TRBV5-1; D gene: NA; CDR3 protein: CASSLAEVSNSPLHF
J gene: TRBJ1-1; V gene: TRBV7-2; D gene: NA; CDR3 protein: CASSLGGGWWTEAFF
J gene: TRBJ2-1; V gene: TRBV4-1; D gene: NA; CDR3 protein: CASFGGKAYNEQFF
J gene: TRBJ1-2; V gene: TRBV9; D gene: NA; CDR3 protein: CASSVEGGANYGYTF
J gene: TRBJ2-3; V gene: TRBV6-2/TRBV6-3; D gene: NA; CDR3 protein: CASSYWRASTDTQYF
J gene: TRBJ1-5; V gene: TRBV7-2; D gene: TRBD1; CDR3 protein: CASSLRQGGSNQPQHF
J gene: TRBJ1-5; V gene: TRBV21-1; D gene: NA; CDR3 protein: CAAIDGGQGANQPQHF
J gene: TRBJ2-2; V gene: TRBV12-3/TRBV12-4; D gene: NA; CDR3 protein: CASHAGWAGELFF
J gene: TRBJ2-2; V gene: TRBV6-7; D gene: TRBD1; CDR3 protein: CASSYPNVVLDPDRAGTGELFF
J gene: TRBJ1-2; V gene: TRBV6-1; D gene: TRBD1; CDR3 protein: CASSEAGRGKDNYGYTF
J gene: TRBJ1-1; V gene: TRBV29-1; D gene: NA; CDR3 protein: CSVYDRLSEAFF
J gene: TRBJ2-2; V gene: TRBV28; D gene: NA; CDR3 protein: CASSRGQNRNTGELFF
J gene: TRBJ2-2; V gene: TRBV5-1; D gene: TRBD1; CDR3 protein: CASSNAGTGVTGELFF
J gene: TRBJ2-5; V gene: TRBV7-3; D gene: NA; CDR3 protein: CASSPGQQETQYF
J gene: TRBJ2-2; V gene: TRBV12-3/TRBV12-4; D gene: TRBD1; CDR3 protein: CAIDRVNTGELFF
J gene: TRBJ1-3; V gene: TRBV9; D gene: NA; CDR3 protein: CASSPGIGNTIYF
J gene: TRBJ2-2; V gene: TRBV7-2; D gene: NA; CDR3 protein: CASSLAARNTGELFF
J gene: TRBJ1-2; V gene: TRBV20-1; D gene: NA; CDR3 protein: CSASNSRLWSYTF
J gene: TRBJ2-1; V gene: TRBV11-2; D gene: TRBD2; CDR3 protein: CASSSRSQRGRYNEQFF
J gene: TRBJ2-7; V gene: TRBV13; D gene: NA; CDR3 protein: CASSLGYLPYEQYF
J gene: TRBJ1-1; V gene: TRBV6-5; D gene: TRBD1; CDR3 protein: CASSPDRGMNTEAFF
J gene: TRBJ1-2; V gene: TRBV7-9; D gene: NA; CDR3 protein: CASSLRMGGGYTF
J gene: TRBJ1-5; V gene: TRBV4-3; D gene: NA; CDR3 protein: CASSQDSSQPQHF
J gene: TRBJ2-7; V gene: TRBV10-3; D gene: NA; CDR3 protein: CAISDSGISYEQYF
J gene: TRBJ1-1; V gene: TRBV29-1; D gene: TRBD1; CDR3 protein: CSVGQGNTEAFF
J gene: TRBJ1-1; V gene: TRBV4-1; D gene: TRBD1; CDR3 protein: CASSQKPGGRTEAFF
J gene: TRBJ1-1; V gene: TRBV4-2; D gene: NA; CDR3 protein: CASSPQLNTEAFF
J gene: TRBJ2-2; V gene: TRBV6-5; D gene: NA; CDR3 protein: CASTAGRPNTGELFF
J gene: TRBJ1-2; V gene: TRBV28; D gene: TRBD1; CDR3 protein: CASSSPPGQNYGYTF